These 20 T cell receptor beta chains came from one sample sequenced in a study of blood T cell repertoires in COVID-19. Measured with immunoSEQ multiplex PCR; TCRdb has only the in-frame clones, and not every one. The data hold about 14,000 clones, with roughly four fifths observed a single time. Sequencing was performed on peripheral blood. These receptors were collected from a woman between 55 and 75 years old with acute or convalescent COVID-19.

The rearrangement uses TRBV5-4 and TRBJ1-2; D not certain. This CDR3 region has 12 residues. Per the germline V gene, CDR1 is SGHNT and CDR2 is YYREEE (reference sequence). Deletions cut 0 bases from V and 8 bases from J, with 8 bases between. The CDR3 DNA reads TGTGCCAGCAGCTTGGCGGTTTCCGGCTACACCTTC. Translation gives CASSLAVSGYTF.

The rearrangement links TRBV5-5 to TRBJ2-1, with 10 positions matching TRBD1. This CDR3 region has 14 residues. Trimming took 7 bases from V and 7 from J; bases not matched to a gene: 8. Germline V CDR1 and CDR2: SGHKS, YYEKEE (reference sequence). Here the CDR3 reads CASYMGQGLNEQFF. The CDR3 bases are TGTGCCAGCTACATGGGACAGGGGTTGAATGAGCAGTTCTTC.

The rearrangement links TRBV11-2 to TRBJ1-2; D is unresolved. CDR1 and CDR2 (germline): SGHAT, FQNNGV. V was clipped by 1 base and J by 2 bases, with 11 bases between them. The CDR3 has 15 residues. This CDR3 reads CASSLAIEANYGYTF. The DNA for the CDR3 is TGTGCCAGCAGCTTAGCGATTGAGGCCAACTATGGCTACACCTTC. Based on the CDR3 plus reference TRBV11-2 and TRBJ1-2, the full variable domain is EAGVAQSPRYKIIEKRQSVAFWCNPISGHATLYWYQQILGQGPKLLIQFQNNGVVDDSQLPKDRFSAERLKGVDSTLKIQPAKLEDSAVYLCASSLAIEANYGYTFGSGTRLTVV.

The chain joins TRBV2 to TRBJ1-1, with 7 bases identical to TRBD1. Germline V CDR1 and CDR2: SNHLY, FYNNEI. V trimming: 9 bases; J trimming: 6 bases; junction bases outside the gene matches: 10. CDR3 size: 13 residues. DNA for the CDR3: TGTGCCAGTACCCCAGGGGGTTTCGCTGAAGCTTTCTTT. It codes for CASTPGGFAEAFF. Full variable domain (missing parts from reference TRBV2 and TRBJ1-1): EPEVTQTPSHQVTQMGQEVILRCVPISNHLYFYWYRQILGQKVEFLVSFYNNEISEKSEIFDDQFSVERPDGSNFTLKIRSTKLEDSAMYFCASTPGGFAEAFFGQGTRLTVV.

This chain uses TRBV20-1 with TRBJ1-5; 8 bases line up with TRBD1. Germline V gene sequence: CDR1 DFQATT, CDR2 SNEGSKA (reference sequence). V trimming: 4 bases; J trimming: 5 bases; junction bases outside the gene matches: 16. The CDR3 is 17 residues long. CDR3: CSAIESLRGLEYQPQHF. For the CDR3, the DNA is TGCAGTGCTATTGAGTCTCTCAGGGGGCTAGAATATCAGCCCCAGCATTTT.

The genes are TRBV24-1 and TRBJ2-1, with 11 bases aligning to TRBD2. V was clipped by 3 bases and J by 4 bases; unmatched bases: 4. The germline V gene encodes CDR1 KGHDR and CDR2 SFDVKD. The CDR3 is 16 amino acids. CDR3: CATSDQLAGAYNEQFF. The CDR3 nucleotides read TGTGCCACCAGTGATCAACTAGCGGGGGCATACAATGAGCAGTTCTTC.

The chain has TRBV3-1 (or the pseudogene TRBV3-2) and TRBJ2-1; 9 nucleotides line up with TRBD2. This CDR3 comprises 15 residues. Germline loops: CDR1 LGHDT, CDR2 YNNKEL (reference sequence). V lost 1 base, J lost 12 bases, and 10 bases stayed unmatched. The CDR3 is CASSQVASGISRQFF. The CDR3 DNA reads TGTGCCAGCAGCCAAGTTGCTAGCGGGATTTCTAGGCAGTTCTTC.

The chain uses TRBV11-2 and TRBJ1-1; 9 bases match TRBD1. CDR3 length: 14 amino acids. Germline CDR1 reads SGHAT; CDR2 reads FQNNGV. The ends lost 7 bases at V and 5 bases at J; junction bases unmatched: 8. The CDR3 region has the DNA TGTGCCAGCACCCCGACAGGGGGGCGGACTGAAGCTTTCTTT. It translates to CASTPTGGRTEAFF. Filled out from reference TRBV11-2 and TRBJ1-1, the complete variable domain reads EAGVAQSPRYKIIEKRQSVAFWCNPISGHATLYWYQQILGQGPKLLIQFQNNGVVDDSQLPKDRFSAERLKGVDSTLKIQPAKLEDSAVYLCASTPTGGRTEAFFGQGTRLTVV.

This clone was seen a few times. The CDR3 sequence is CASSLAQTGYEQYF. Written as DNA, the CDR3 is TGTGCCAGCAGCTTAGCACAGACAGGTTACGAGCAGTACTTC. The J gene is TRBJ2-7, the V gene TRBV7-2, with D possibly matching TRBD1 (6 bases). Trimming removed 0 bases from V and 4 bases from J, with 10 bases in between. Germline-derived CDR1 and CDR2 are SGHTA and FQGNSA. The CDR3 is made up of 14 amino acids.

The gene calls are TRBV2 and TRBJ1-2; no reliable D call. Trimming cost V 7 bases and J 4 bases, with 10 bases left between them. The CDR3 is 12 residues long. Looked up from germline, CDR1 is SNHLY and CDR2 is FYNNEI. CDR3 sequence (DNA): TGTGCCAGCATTGGAGACTTCTATGGCTACACCTTC. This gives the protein CASIGDFYGYTF.

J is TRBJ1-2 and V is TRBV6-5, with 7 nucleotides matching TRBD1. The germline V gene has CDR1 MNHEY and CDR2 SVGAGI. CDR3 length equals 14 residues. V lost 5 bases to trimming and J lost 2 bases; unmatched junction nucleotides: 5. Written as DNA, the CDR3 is TGTGCCAGCAGTATGACAGGGCCCAACTATGGCTACACCTTC. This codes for CASSMTGPNYGYTF.

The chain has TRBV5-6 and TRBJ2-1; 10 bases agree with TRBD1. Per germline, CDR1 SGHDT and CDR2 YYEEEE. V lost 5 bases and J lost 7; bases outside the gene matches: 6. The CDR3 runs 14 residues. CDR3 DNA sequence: TGTGCCAGCAGGCAGACAGGGGGCCAGAATGAGCAGTTCTTC. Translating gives CASRQTGGQNEQFF.

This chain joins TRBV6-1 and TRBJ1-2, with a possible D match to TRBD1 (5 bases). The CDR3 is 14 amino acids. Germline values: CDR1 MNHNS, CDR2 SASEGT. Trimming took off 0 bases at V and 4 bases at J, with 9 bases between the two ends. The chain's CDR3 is CASSEAPGIYGYTF. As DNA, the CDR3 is TGTGCCAGCAGTGAAGCCCCAGGGATCTATGGCTACACCTTC.

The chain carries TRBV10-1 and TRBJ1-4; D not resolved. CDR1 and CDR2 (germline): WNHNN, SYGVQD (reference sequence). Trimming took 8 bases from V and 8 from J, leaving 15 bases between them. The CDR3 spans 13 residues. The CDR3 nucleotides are TGCGCCAGCCCAGGTCCGCCGGGGGAAAAACTGTTTTTT. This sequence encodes CASPGPPGEKLFF.

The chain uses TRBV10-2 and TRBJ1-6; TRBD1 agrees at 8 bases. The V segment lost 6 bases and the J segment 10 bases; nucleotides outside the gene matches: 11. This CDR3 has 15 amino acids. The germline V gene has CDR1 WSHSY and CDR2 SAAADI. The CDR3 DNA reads TGCGCCAGCAGACCCAACAGGGGGTTAGGATCACCCCTCCACTTT. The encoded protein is CASRPNRGLGSPLHF.

The DNA for the CDR3 is TGCAGTGCTAGTGTTCATAGCAATCAGCCCCAGCATTTT. This gives the protein CSASVHSNQPQHF. The chain links TRBV20-1 to TRBJ1-5; unclear D gene. V lost 3 bases to trimming and J lost 0 bases, with 6 bases between them. Germline V lookup: CDR1 DFQATT, CDR2 SNEGSKA (reference sequence). The CDR3 is 13 residues long.

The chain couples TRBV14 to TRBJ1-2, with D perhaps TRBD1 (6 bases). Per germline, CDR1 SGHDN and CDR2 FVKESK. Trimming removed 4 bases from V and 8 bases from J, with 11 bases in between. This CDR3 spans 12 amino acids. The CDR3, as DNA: TGTGCCAGCAGCCTACAGGGTGGAGGCTACACCTTC. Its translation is CASSLQGGGYTF.

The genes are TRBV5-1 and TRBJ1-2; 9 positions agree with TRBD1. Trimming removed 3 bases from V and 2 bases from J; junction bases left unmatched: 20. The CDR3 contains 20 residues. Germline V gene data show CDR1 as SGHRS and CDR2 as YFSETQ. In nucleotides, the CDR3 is TGCGCCAGCAGCTACCGGATGGGACAGGGTCTACCCGGATCGAACTATGGCTACACCTTC. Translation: CASSYRMGQGLPGSNYGYTF.

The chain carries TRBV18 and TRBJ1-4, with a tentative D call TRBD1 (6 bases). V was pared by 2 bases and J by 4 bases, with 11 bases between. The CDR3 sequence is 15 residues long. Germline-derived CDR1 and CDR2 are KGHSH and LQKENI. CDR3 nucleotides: TGTGCCAGCTCACCAACGGGACAAGTTAATGAAAAACTGTTTTTT. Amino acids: CASSPTGQVNEKLFF.

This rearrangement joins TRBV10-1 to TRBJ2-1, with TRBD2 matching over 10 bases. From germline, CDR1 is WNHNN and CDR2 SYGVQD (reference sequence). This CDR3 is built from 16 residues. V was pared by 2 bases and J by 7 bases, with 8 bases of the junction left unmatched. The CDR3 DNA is TGCGCCAGCAGTGAGGGGGTAGCGGGGGGCCAAAATGAGCAGTTCTTC. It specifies CASSEGVAGGQNEQFF.